These 9 T cell receptor beta chains came from one sample sequenced in a study of T cell responses to AZD1222 COVID-19 vaccine. Libraries were prepared by immunoSEQ multiplex PCR; TCRdb keeps only in-frame clonotypes and omits some of them. The sample records over 85,000 clones, around 89% being singletons. The source was peripheral blood, collected on day 0 of AZD1222 vaccination. All receptors derive from an adult in good health.

The chain uses TRBV4-1 and TRBJ2-7; D uncertain. Trimming took off 2 bases at V and 3 bases at J, with 11 bases between the two ends. The CDR3 sequence is 14 residues long. Per germline, CDR1 MGHRA and CDR2 YSYEKL. DNA for the CDR3: TGCGCCAGCAGCCAAATATCAGGTAACTACGAGCAGTACTTC. Amino acids: CASSQISGNYEQYF.

In DNA, the CDR3 is TGTGCCAGCAGTTATGGTGGGGCGGATAAAGATACGCAGTATTTT. Amino acids: CASSYGGADKDTQYF. This sequence joins TRBV6-5 and TRBJ2-3; perhaps TRBD1 as D (5 bases). The germline V gene has CDR1 MNHEY and CDR2 SVGAGI. CDR3 length: 15 amino acids. Trimming removed 3 bases from V and 5 bases from J, with 15 bases in between.

On this clone itself: Its ends do not fully match the called genes, so a read error is possible. This sequence joins TRBV3-1 (or the pseudogene TRBV3-2) and TRBJ2-1; 9 bases fit TRBD2. CDR1 is LGHDT and CDR2 is YNNKEL in the germline V gene (reference sequence). The CDR3 is made up of 13 amino acids. CDR3 DNA: TGTGCCAGCAGCCAAGAAGGGGGGACTAGCTTGGTCTTC. It translates to CASSQEGGTSLVF.

The rearrangement joins TRBV13 to TRBJ1-5; 8 bases agree with TRBD1. The V and J ends lost 2 bases and 6 bases, in that order; junction bases with no gene match: 9. The CDR3 contains 16 residues. Germline values: CDR1 PRHDT, CDR2 FYEKMQ (reference sequence). The chain's CDR3 is CASSLSGQGVSQPQHF. The CDR3 nucleotides read TGTGCCAGCAGCTTATCCGGACAGGGCGTATCTCAGCCCCAGCATTTT. Together with reference TRBV13 and TRBJ1-5, the CDR3 gives the full variable domain: AAGVIQSPRHLIKEKRETATLKCYPIPRHDTVYWYQQGPGQDPQFLISFYEKMQSDKGSIPDRFSAQQFSDYHSELNMSSLELGDSALYFCASSLSGQGVSQPQHFGDGTRLSIL.

The chain uses TRBV6-2 or TRBV6-3 and TRBJ1-2, with no clear D. V lost 5 bases to trimming and J lost 8 bases, with 12 bases between them. Germline CDR1 reads MNHEY; CDR2 reads SVGEGT. The CDR3 consists of 12 residues. The CDR3: CASSPDQYGYTF. CDR3 coding DNA: TGTGCCAGCAGTCCGGACCAATACGGCTACACCTTC.

This clone was seen more than once but under ten times. Other DNA sequences within the sample encode an identical CDR3. This chain links TRBV29-1 with TRBJ1-2, with 9 bases aligning to TRBD1. The CDR3 is 13 residues long. Germline lookup yields CDR1 SQVTM and CDR2 ANQGSEA. Trimming cost V 6 bases and J 1 base; bases outside gene matches: 3. CDR3 coding DNA: TGCAGCGTAGCGACAGGGGGTAACTATGGCTACACCTTC. It encodes CSVATGGNYGYTF.

This clone occurred a few times. This sequence joins TRBV2 and TRBJ1-2; the D is unclear. Trimming left V 6 bases short and J 2 bases short, with 16 bases between. The CDR3 is made up of 15 amino acids. Looked up from germline, CDR1 is SNHLY and CDR2 is FYNNEI. In DNA form, the CDR3 reads TGTGCCAGCAGCGAGGGTGGAGGTTACAACTATGGCTACACCTTC. Translating gives CASSEGGGYNYGYTF.

The chain employs TRBV5-1 and TRBJ2-5, with D maybe TRBD1 (7 bases). The CDR3 extends over 15 amino acids. V lost 2 bases to trimming and J lost 5 bases, with 16 bases between them. Germline assignment: CDR1 SGHRS and CDR2 YFSETQ. The CDR3 bases are TGCGCCAGCAGCTTCTTAGGGGGCAGCGGGGAGACCCAGTACTTC. It codes for CASSFLGGSGETQYF.

The rearrangement joins TRBV2 to TRBJ1-2, with 7 positions matching TRBD1. V shed 5 bases, J shed 2 bases, and the junction held 8 bases outside the gene matches. This CDR3 region has 15 residues. Looked up from germline, CDR1 is SNHLY and CDR2 is FYNNEI. The CDR3 loop reads CASSPTGVGNYGYTF. CDR3 sequence (DNA): TGTGCCAGCAGTCCTACAGGGGTGGGAAACTATGGCTACACCTTC.